One T cell receptor (beta chain) is described in this entry. Antigen: not known. The CDR3 has 12 residues. The V end lost 9 bases, the J end lost 3 bases, and 12 bases lay between the germline ends. Germline CDR1 is SNHLY and CDR2 is FYNNEI. This entry belongs to a study of shared clonotypes between healthy human individuals. Whole-study results and caveats: When naive CD4 clonotypes were compared across a handful of donors, about 4.8% were shared.

Genomic DNA of every subset was divided equally among multiple immunoSEQ plates. On sorted subsets, replicate PCRs used roughly 220 ng DNA, or 30,000 or so T cell genomes. As processed by the authors: Filtering of immunoSEQ junctional sequences could not match full-length read filtering. Assay: immunoSEQ multiplex PCR; the TCRdb copy retains only in-frame clones and omits some. V and J calls plus clone size are reproduced from that table; the DNA served to infer D and trimming. The sample holds about 2.4 million clones, 80% to 95% seen once. The J gene is TRBJ2-7, the V gene TRBV2; D call uncertain. Sequenced sample: naive CD4+ T cells from PBMCs. Subset in this sample: CD45RA+ positively selected. This receptor was taken from a man between 18 and 35 years old in good health. Some clones in this sample may be carry-over from other donors' samples. CDR3 loop: CASTESLYEQYF. The CDR3 DNA sequence: TGTGCCAGTACAGAGTCGCTCTACGAGCAGTACTTC.